A selection of T cell receptor beta chains follows, all from one sample in a study of monozygotic twins with inflammatory bowel disease. Reanalyzing the 5' RACE reads, TCRdb keeps one entry per CDR3 protein, without DNA. In all, the sample yields some 150,000 distinct CDR3 sequences. Sequenced: blood. Every receptor here comes from a human donor with ulcerative colitis or Crohn's disease, or a healthy co-twin of an affected twin (not recorded which). CDR3s include the opening cysteine and the closing phenylalanine or tryptophan.

cdr3_aa,v_call,j_call
CASRPVLADNEQFF,TRBV28,TRBJ2-1
CASSLRGGQETQYF,TRBV12-3/TRBV12-4,TRBJ2-5
CASSDQGGGTF,TRBV12-3/TRBV12-4,TRBJ1-2
CATSGGVSYNEQFF,TRBV19,TRBJ2-1
CASSPIRDRFNQPQHF,TRBV27,TRBJ1-5
CASSLTSSWEQYF,TRBV7-9,TRBJ2-7
CASSQGGGQGSAGANVLTF,TRBV4-2,TRBJ2-6
CASSPGVVGITDTQYF,TRBV6-1,TRBJ2-3
CASSPQGAGGHYEQYF,TRBV9,TRBJ2-7
CASRLPGTQNTEAFF,TRBV12-3/TRBV12-4,TRBJ1-1
CATSDSRDSLYEQYF,TRBV24-1,TRBJ2-7
CAISEGQSAGELFF,TRBV10-3,TRBJ2-2
CASSQGQYQETQYF,TRBV7-9,TRBJ2-5
CASSLASGFETQYF,TRBV7-9,TRBJ2-5
CASSAPSGRGIGELFF,TRBV5-1,TRBJ2-2
CAMRTGGGYGYTF,TRBV10-3,TRBJ1-2
CASSVGEREGVGELFF,TRBV9,TRBJ2-2
CATSDGLAGGSSYNEQFF,TRBV24-1,TRBJ2-1
CASSHLQGSNTEAFF,TRBV5-5,TRBJ1-1
CASSRRQNTEAFF,TRBV9,TRBJ1-1
CASSPTSDPLYGYTF,TRBV5-1,TRBJ1-2
CGAREPGTYEQYF,TRBV20-1,TRBJ2-7
CASSFSGSLNEQYF,TRBV12-3/TRBV12-4,TRBJ2-7
CSAGGQGFTNQPQHF,TRBV20-1,TRBJ1-5
CASSLGYAAWTQYF,TRBV7-9,TRBJ2-5
CASSLDGGPQGQPQHF,TRBV12-3/TRBV12-4,TRBJ1-5
CASSQVDPGGNSPLHF,TRBV3-1,TRBJ1-6
CSARDPLGGTAYGYTF,TRBV20-1,TRBJ1-2
CASPPGVAGVNEQFF,TRBV3-1,TRBJ2-1
CASSGGQGTYEQYF,TRBV11-2,TRBJ2-7
CASSQRASGTYNEQFF,TRBV16,TRBJ2-1
CASSLGLAEDTQYF,TRBV27,TRBJ2-3
CASSSSGGVFYEQYF,TRBV27,TRBJ2-7
CASSQDGQNNSPLHF,TRBV4-2,TRBJ1-6
CASSIAGNNYGYTF,TRBV19,TRBJ1-2
CASREWGTGAYEQYF,TRBV10-2,TRBJ2-7
CSARDGSGRADGGEQYF,TRBV20-1,TRBJ2-7
CASSKGLAFQETQYF,TRBV7-2,TRBJ2-5
CSGAYYNEQFF,TRBV20-1,TRBJ2-1
CASSVGSQGVTEAFF,TRBV9,TRBJ1-1
CAISPLLAGASTDTQYF,TRBV10-3,TRBJ2-3